This T cell receptor (beta chain) comes out of a study of neurological immune-mediated disorders. Study results and caveats: Healthy controls had more TCR clonal expansion than multiple sclerosis, which showed the least, whereas HTLV-1-associated myelopathy showed the most. The expanded clones of different subjects shared no CDR3 amino acid sequences (suggesting private repertoires in all groups).

This clonotype was found many times. Its matching antigen is unknown. Described time point: longitudinal time-point 3. Unsorted libraries were generated from 2 million PBMCs. These cells had been stored in RNAlater at -80 C. This CDR3 has 12 amino acids. Trimming removed 8 bases at V and 9 bases at J, with 14 bases between. Germline loops: CDR1 MDHEN, CDR2 SYDVKM. Every sequencing run returned over 190 million TCR-beta sequences, which were derived from 15-18 subjects. TCRdb called the 5' RACE reads again in MiXCR, with one record for every CDR3 protein. The sample records more than 95,000 distinct CDR3 sequences, approximately 10% being singletons.

This rearrangement joins TRBV28 to TRBJ2-1, with D perhaps given as TRBD1 or TRBD2 (5 bases each). This TCR came from a female donor with HTLV-1-associated myelopathy (HAM/TSP). Sequencing was done on a sample of PBMCs. The CDR3 region has the DNA TGTGCCAGCGTCGCAGGGAGTATTGAGCAGTTCTTC. This translates into CASVAGSIEQFF.